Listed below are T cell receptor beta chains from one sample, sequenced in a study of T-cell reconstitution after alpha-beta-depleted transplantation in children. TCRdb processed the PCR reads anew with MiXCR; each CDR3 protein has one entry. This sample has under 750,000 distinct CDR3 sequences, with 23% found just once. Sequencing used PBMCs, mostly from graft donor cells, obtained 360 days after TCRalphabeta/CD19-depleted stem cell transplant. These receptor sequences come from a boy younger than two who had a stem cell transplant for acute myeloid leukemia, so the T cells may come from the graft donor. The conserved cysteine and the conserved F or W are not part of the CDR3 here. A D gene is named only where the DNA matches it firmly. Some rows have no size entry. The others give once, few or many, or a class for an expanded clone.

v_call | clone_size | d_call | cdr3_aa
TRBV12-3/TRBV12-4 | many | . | ASSFGDVGNQPQH
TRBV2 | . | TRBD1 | ASSRDSTRF
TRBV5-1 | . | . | ASSLGHRDSRSSGNTIY
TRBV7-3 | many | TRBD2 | ASSLQSGGPRNEQF
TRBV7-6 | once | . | ASSLALAPGTQY
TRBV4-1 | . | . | ASSQADYPRDEQF
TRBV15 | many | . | ATSRADRDTGELF
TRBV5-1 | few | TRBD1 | ASSSLDRESSYNEQF
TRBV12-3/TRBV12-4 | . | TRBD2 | ASSPGTSPNPDTQY
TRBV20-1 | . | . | SGTPTGNYGYT